This T cell receptor beta chain was retrieved from a study of blood T cell repertoires in COVID-19. Study background: The origin of the acute and convalescent COVID-19 samples was the United States, Italy and Spain. T cells, B-cell-depleted T cells, or PBMCs supplied cDNA or gDNA.

In the authors' workflow: Estimation of nucleated cell counts relied on the amplification of reference gene primers. Assay used: immunoSEQ multiplex PCR; TCRdb lists only in-frame clones, some missing. For V, J and clone size, that table is used; D and trimming come from the DNA. The data show hundreds of thousands of clones, with approximately 82% seen just once and under 2% held by the top ten. This clone came up once. This TCR derives from an elderly woman with acute or convalescent COVID-19. Sequences were obtained from peripheral blood.

In DNA form, the CDR3 reads TGTGCCAGCAGCTCGACGAGCGGTTTACGCGATGAGCAGTTCTTC. Translated: CASSSTSGLRDEQFF. The genes are TRBV7-2 and TRBJ2-1; weak D call: TRBD2 (5 bases). Deletions cut 4 bases from V and 8 bases from J, with 18 bases between. This CDR3 spans 15 amino acids. Germline values: CDR1 SGHTA, CDR2 FQGNSA.